This entry concerns a single TCR beta chain. The assay was immunoSEQ multiplex PCR, and TCRdb's table has in-frame clones only and misses some. The sample lists 77,000 or so clones; 92% were seen once. The CDR3 runs to 15 residues. Trimming stripped 4 bases from V and 0 bases from J, with 10 bases between. Germline CDR1 and CDR2: MNHNS and SASEGT. The data are from a study of graft-versus-host responses after intestinal transplantation. This sequence was found in a human patient who received an intestinal transplant, so some T cells may come from the graft donor. The source was PBMCs, collected 98 days after intestinal transplantation. This sequence joins TRBV6-1 and TRBJ2-1, with TRBD2 as a possible D gene (5 bases). The DNA of the CDR3 is TGTGCCAGCAGTGGTAGACGGGACTCCTACAATGAGCAGTTCTTC. Translating it yields CASSGRRDSYNEQFF.